The source of this T cell receptor beta chain is a study of naive and memory T cell subsets. The SP2 primer and nested alpha and beta constant region primers amplified ligated cDNA in four rounds. TCRdb re-analysed the UMI-ligation and nested PCR reads in MiXCR, keeping a single row per CDR3 protein. The data contain approximately 22,000 distinct CDR3 sequences, approximately 5.7% of them seen just once; the ten biggest clones take up 6.2%. Regarding the study as a whole: Potentially, T cell activation and differentiation skew this RNA-based measurement. Both skin biopsy types reportedly yielded TCRs, tuberculin sites far more.

Note on this clonotype: Its cognate antigen is unknown.

Trimming pared 0 bases from V and 5 bases from J, leaving 17 bases between. CDR3 length equals 17 residues. Germline V lookup: CDR1 MDHEN, CDR2 SYDVKM. The treatment here: skin biopsy from PPD injection site in Mantoux-positive individual. The library had UMIs added by 3' ligation of an oligonucleotide to TCR cDNA. Tuberculin skin test biopsies were taken where PPD was injected in Mantoux-positive people. Unsorted total RNA, about 1 to 1000 ng, was DNase treated before reverse transcription. The chain links TRBV28 to TRBJ1-5; no clear D gene. The material was skin, obtained from a tuberculin skin test site. This sequence was found in an adult in good health. The CDR3 sequence is CASSLWGRFSFDQPQHF. The CDR3, as DNA: TGTGCCAGCAGTTTATGGGGTCGGTTTAGTTTTGATCAGCCCCAGCATTTT.